The T cell receptor (beta chain) under discussion was sequenced for a study of human thymus T cells. About this clone: Its cognate antigen is unknown.

General study points: Seemingly biased V and J gene usage marked thymic and blood repertoires. A high degree of thymic repertoire overlap among unrelated individuals was reported in related research.

Trimming removed 5 bases at V and 2 bases at J, with 25 bases between. Germline loops: CDR1 MDHEN, CDR2 SYDVKM. The CDR3 is 20 residues long. From resections taken during corrective heart surgery, the thymus tissue was obtained. The data were produced by immunoSEQ multiplex PCR, yet TCRdb's version contains in-frame clones alone and is incomplete. In the table there are 100,000 to 150,000 clones, 90% to 95% of which are singletons. The sequenced sample was thymus tissue. The chain is built from TRBV28 and TRBJ1-6, with D perhaps matching TRBD1 (5 bases). The receptor was derived from a boy less than two years old with a congenital heart defect but otherwise immunologically healthy. The CDR3 bases are TGTGCCAGCAGTATACCGGGAGTAATCAGGGAGATCCCCTATAATTCACCCCTCCACTTT. Translating gives CASSIPGVIREIPYNSPLHF.